This T cell receptor beta chain was profiled in a study of blood T cell repertoires in COVID-19. Overall study context: From the United States, Italy and Spain came samples of acute and convalescent COVID-19. The cDNA or gDNA used as material had been derived from T cells, B-cell-depleted T cells, or PBMCs.

Trimming removed 2 bases from V and 2 bases from J; junction bases left unmatched: 8. CDR1 and CDR2 from the germline V gene are MNHEY and SVGEGT. This CDR3 region has 16 residues. Original processing methods: Reference gene primer amplification in the assay estimated nucleated cell counts. The method was immunoSEQ multiplex PCR; TCRdb's version includes in-frame clones alone and lacks a portion of them. For V, J and clone size, that table is used; D and trimming come from the DNA. The sample lists tens of thousands of clones; more than 85% were seen once. The receptor was isolated from a man in his 60s with active or convalescent COVID-19. The sample consisted of peripheral blood. The chain links TRBV6-2 or TRBV6-3 to TRBJ1-1; 7 nucleotides align to TRBD1. The CDR3 DNA reads TGTGCCAGCAGTTACGACAGGGAGGAGGGAAACACTGAAGCTTTCTTT. It specifies CASSYDREEGNTEAFF.